This is a list of T cell receptor beta chains from one sample in a study of Ad26.COV2.S vaccination and SARS-CoV-2 variants. The data were produced by immunoSEQ multiplex PCR, yet TCRdb's version contains in-frame clones alone and is incomplete. The sample lists about 320,000 clones; around 84% were seen once. The starting material was peripheral blood, obtained in a trial of Ad26.COV2.S vaccine versus placebo. The receptor set was obtained from a person aged 18-65 years who received the Ad26.COV2.S COVID-19 vaccine or a placebo. The conserved cysteine and the conserved F or W are not part of the CDR3 here. The size field is filled for only some rows; it gives once, few, many or a size class.

v_gene	len	j_gene	abundance	CDR3aa
TRBV3-1/TRBV3-2	13	TRBJ2-1	once	ASSLGTSKGDEQF
TRBV7-9	14	TRBJ2-5	NA	ASSLGGQGSGETQY
TRBV19	13	TRBJ2-2	NA	ASNPERTGTGELF
TRBV19	11	TRBJ2-1	NA	ASTSGGAAEQF
TRBV5-4	10	TRBJ1-1	NA	ASSLSLGEAF
TRBV3-1/TRBV3-2	11	TRBJ2-1	NA	ASSQGNNNEQF
TRBV9	13	TRBJ2-5	NA	ASSANPGGQETQY
TRBV5-1	11	TRBJ2-1	NA	ASSLGQYNEQF
TRBV7-2	12	TRBJ2-7	NA	ASSFWTGTYEQY
TRBV18	12	TRBJ2-7	once	ASSRDFISYEQY
TRBV6-5	12	TRBJ2-7	NA	ASRRQRGTYEQY
TRBV18	12	TRBJ2-7	NA	ASSPGLDPPEQY
TRBV19	14	TRBJ1-5	NA	ASSMTTMGGWQPQH
TRBV6-6	12	TRBJ2-1	once	ASNQQGSYNEQF
TRBV5-1	14	TRBJ2-3	NA	ASSSGLAVGPDTQY
TRBV19	12	TRBJ1-1	NA	ASTRGGANTEAF
TRBV7-9	13	TRBJ1-2	NA	ASSAGQGQIYGYT
TRBV6-5	12	TRBJ1-2	NA	ASRRDRSNYGYT
TRBV5-4	15	TRBJ1-3	NA	ASSPPQQGASGNTIY
TRBV2	13	TRBJ1-4	NA	ASSVRQGHNEKLF
TRBV19	10	TRBJ1-2	NA	ASSRDGYGYT
TRBV29-1	9	TRBJ2-6	NA	SVAGANVLT
TRBV5-4	11	TRBJ2-1	NA	ASSWGLFNEQF
TRBV5-6	12	TRBJ1-2	NA	ASSFKGGRYGYT
TRBV5-4	13	TRBJ1-2	NA	ASSADRGRNYGYT